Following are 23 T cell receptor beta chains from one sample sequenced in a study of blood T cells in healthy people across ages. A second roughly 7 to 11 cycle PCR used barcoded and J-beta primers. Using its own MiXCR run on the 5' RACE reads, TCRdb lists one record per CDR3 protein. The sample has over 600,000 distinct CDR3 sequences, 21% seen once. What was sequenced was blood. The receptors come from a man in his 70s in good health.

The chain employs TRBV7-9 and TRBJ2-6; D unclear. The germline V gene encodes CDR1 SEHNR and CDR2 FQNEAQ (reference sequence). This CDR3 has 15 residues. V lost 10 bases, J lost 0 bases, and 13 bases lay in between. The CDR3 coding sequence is TGTGCCACCTCTCAGACATCCTCTGGGGCCAACGTCCTGACTTTC. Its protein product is CATSQTSSGANVLTF.

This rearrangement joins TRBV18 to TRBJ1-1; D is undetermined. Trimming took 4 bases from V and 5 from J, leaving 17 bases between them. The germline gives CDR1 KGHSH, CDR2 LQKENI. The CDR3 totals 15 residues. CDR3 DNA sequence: TGTGCCAGCTCACGCGCAAACTCTCTGGAGACTGAAGCTTTCTTT. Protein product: CASSRANSLETEAFF.

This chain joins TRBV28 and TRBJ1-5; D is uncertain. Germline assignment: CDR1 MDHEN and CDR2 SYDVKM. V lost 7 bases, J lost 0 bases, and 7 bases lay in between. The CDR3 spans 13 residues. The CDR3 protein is CASIRHSNQPQHF. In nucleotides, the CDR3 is TGTGCCAGCATCCGCCATAGCAATCAGCCCCAGCATTTT.

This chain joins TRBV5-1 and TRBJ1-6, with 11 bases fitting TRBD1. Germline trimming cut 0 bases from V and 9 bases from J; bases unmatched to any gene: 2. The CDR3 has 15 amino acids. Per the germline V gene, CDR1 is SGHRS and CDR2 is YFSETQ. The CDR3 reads CASSLEGQGGSPLHF. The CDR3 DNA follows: TGCGCCAGCAGCTTGGAGGGACAGGGGGGTTCACCCCTCCACTTT.

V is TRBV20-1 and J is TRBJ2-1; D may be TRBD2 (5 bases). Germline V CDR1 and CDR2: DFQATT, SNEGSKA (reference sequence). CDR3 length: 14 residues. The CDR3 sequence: CSTTVAGSYNEQFF. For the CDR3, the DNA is TGCAGCACCACGGTGGCGGGCTCCTACAATGAGCAGTTCTTC.

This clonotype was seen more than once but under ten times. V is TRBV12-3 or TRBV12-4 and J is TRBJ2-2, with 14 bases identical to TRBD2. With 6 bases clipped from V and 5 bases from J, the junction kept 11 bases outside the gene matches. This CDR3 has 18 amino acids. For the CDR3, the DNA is TGTGCCAGCAGCGCACTCGGGACTAGCGGGAGAGTGACCGGGGAGCTGTTTTTT. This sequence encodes CASSALGTSGRVTGELFF.

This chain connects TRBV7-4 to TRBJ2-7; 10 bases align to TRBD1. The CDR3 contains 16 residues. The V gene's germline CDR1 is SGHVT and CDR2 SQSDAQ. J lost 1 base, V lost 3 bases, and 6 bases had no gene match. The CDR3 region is CASSFSWDRGSYEQYF. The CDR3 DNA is TGTGCCAGCAGCTTTTCCTGGGACAGGGGATCCTACGAGCAGTACTTC.

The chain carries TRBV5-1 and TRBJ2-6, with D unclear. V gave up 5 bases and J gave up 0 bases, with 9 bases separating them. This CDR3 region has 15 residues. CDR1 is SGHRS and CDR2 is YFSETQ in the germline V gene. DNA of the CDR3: TGCGCCAGCAGTCCCCCATCCTCTGGGGCCAACGTCCTGACTTTC. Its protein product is CASSPPSSGANVLTF.

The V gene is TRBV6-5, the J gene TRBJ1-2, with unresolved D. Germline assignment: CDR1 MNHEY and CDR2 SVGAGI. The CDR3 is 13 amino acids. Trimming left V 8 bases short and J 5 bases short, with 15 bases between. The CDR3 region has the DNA TGTGCCAGCGCGACTAGGGCACCATATGGCTACACCTTC. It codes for CASATRAPYGYTF.

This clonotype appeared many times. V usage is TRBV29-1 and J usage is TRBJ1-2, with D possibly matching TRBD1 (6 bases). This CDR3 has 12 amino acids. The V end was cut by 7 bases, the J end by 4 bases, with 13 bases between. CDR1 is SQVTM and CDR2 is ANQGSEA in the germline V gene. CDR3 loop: CSGQEGFYGYTF. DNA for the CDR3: TGCAGCGGACAGGAGGGTTTCTATGGCTACACCTTC.

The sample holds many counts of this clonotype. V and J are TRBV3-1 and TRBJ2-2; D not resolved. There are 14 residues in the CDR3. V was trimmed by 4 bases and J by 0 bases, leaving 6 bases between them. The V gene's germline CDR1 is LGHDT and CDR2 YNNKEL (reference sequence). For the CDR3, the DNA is TGTGCCAGCAGCCCCCTCACGAACACCGGGGAGCTGTTTTTT. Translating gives CASSPLTNTGELFF.

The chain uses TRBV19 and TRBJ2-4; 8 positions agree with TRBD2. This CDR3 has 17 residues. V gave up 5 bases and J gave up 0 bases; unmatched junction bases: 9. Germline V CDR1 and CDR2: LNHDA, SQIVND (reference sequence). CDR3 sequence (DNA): TGTGCCAGTAGTGTAGCCGCAGCGGGGGAAGCCAAAAACATTCAGTACTTC. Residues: CASSVAAAGEAKNIQYF.

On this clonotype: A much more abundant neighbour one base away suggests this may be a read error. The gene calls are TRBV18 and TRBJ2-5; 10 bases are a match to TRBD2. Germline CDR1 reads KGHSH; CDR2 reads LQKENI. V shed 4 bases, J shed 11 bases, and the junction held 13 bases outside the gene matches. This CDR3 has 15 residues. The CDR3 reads CASSLSSGSLSKQYF. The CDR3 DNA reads TGTGCCAGCTCACTGTCTAGCGGGAGTCTTTCCAAGCAGTACTTC. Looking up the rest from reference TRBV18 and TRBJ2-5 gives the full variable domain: NAGVMQNPRHLVRRRGQEARLRCSPMKGHSHVYWYRQLPEEGLKFMVYLQKENIIDESGMPKERFSAEFPKEGPSILRIQQVVRGDSAAYFCASSLSSGSLSKQYFGPGTRLLVL.

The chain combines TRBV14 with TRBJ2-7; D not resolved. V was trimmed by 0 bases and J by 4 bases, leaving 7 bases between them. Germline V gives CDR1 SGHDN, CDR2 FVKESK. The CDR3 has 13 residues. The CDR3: CASSQDERYEQYF. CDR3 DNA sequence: TGTGCCAGCAGCCAAGATGAAAGGTACGAGCAGTACTTC.

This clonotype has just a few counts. CDR3 amino acids: CASSKILEDEAFF. The CDR3 coding sequence is TGTGCCAGCAGCAAAATATTGGAAGACGAAGCTTTCTTT. The rearrangement links TRBV21-1 to TRBJ1-1. TRBV21-1 is described as a pseudogene. This CDR3 region has 13 residues.

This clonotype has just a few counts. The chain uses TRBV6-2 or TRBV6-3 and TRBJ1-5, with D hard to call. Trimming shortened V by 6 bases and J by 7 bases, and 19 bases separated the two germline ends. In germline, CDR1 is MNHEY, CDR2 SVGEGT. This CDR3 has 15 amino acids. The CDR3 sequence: CASSPRPERTQPQHF. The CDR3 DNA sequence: TGTGCCAGCAGCCCCAGGCCAGAGAGAACCCAGCCCCAGCATTTT.

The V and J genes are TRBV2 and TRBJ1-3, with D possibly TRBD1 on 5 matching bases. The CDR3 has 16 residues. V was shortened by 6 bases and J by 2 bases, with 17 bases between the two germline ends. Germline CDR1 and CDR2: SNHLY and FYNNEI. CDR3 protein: CASSNQGRVTGNTIYF. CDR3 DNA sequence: TGTGCCAGCAGCAACCAAGGCAGGGTCACTGGAAACACCATATATTTT.

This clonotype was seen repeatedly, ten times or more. CDR3 sequence: CASSRTSSTPPDEQFF. CDR3 DNA: TGTGCCAGCAGCCGGACTAGCAGTACCCCTCCTGATGAGCAGTTCTTC. The genes are TRBV7-6 and TRBJ2-1; 8 positions agree with TRBD2. With V trimmed by 5 bases and J by 8 bases, 14 bases remained unmatched. Looked up from germline, CDR1 is SGHVS and CDR2 is FNYEAQ. This CDR3 is 16 amino acids long.

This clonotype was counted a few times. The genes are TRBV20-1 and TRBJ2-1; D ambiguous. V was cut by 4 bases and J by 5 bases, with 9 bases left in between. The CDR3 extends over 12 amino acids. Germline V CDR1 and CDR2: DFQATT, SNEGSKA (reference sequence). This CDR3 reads CSAMENDNEQFF. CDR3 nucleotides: TGCAGTGCTATGGAGAATGACAATGAGCAGTTCTTC.

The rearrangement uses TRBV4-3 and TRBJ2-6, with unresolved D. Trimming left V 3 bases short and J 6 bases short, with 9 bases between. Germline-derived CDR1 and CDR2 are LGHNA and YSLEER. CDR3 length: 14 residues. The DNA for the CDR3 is TGCGCCAGCAGCCAGGCAGGTCAGGCCAACGTCCTGACTTTC. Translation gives CASSQAGQANVLTF.

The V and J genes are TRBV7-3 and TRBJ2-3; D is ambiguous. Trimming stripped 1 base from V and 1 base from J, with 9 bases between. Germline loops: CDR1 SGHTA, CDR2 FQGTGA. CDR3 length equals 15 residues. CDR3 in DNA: TGTGCCAGCAGCTTAAACGGCTACGGCACAGATACGCAGTATTTT. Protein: CASSLNGYGTDTQYF.

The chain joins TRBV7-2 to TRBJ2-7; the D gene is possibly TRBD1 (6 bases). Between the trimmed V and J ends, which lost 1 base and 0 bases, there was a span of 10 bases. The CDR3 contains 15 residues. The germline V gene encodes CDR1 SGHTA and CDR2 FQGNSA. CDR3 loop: CASSLEQGNSYEQYF. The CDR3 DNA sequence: TGTGCCAGCAGCTTAGAGCAGGGGAACTCCTACGAGCAGTACTTC.

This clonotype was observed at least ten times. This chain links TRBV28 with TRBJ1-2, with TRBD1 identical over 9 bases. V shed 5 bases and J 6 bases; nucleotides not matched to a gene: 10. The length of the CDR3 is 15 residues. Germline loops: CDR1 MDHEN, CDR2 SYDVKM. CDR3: CASSRTGDIWDGYTF. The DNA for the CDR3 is TGTGCCAGCAGTAGGACAGGGGATATCTGGGATGGCTACACCTTC.